The 23 T cell receptor beta chains below all came from one sample that was sequenced in a study of CXCR3-negative and CXCR3-positive naive CD8 T cells. Findings of the study overall: In CXCR3-positive naive cells, the TRB CDR3s were more hydrophobic than in CXCR3-negative naive cells.

Libraries were UMI-labeled 5' RACE TRB cDNA. TCRdb derives one entry per CDR3 protein from the 5' RACE reads, leaving out DNA. Here the sample table reports over 95,000 distinct CDR3 sequences. These TCRs' antigens remain unknown. The source material was naive CXCR3+ CD8+ T cells from blood. Subset noted: CD45RO-CCR7+CD27+CD95- naive CD8+ T cells expressing CXCR3 (TNR3+). Source of these receptors: a human donor in good health. Some clones in this sample may be carry-over from other donors' samples.

V usage is TRBV7-3 and J usage is TRBJ2-1. Germline V gene lookup returns CDR1 SGHTA and CDR2 FQGTGA. There are 13 residues in the CDR3. CDR3 protein: CASSLNNGDEQFF.

The genes are TRBV28 and TRBJ2-1. CDR3 length equals 12 residues. Germline CDR1 is MDHEN and CDR2 is SYDVKM. The CDR3 sequence: CASTWTYNEQFF.

The chain links TRBV29-1 to TRBJ2-7; TCRdb's assignment of TRBD1 cannot be checked, as there is no DNA. The CDR3 consists of 13 residues. Germline V gene sequence: CDR1 SQVTM, CDR2 ANQGSEA. The CDR3 spells CSVIQGSSYEQYF.

The chain links TRBV15 to TRBJ2-5; the D call from TCRdb, TRBD1, cannot be confirmed without DNA. This CDR3 is built from 16 residues. CDR1 is LNHNV, CDR2 YYDKDF, per germline (reference sequence). CDR3 sequence reads: CATSRSERGDLETQYF. The variable domain in full, completed from reference TRBV15 and TRBJ2-5, reads DAMVIQNPRYQVTQFGKPVTLSCSQTLNHNVMYWYQQKSSQAPKLLFHYYDKDFNNEADTPDNFQSRRPNTSFCFLDIRSPGLGDTAMYLCATSRSERGDLETQYFGPGTRLLVL.

This chain links TRBV19 with TRBJ2-7; TCRdb selects TRBD2, and the lack of DNA leaves this call unchecked. This CDR3 contains 15 residues. Per germline, CDR1 LNHDA and CDR2 SQIVND (reference sequence). The CDR3 sequence: CASSIRDGEGDEQYF.

This chain links TRBV27 with TRBJ2-7. Germline CDR1 reads MNHEY; CDR2 reads SMNVEV (reference sequence). This CDR3 comprises 13 residues. CDR3 sequence reads: CASSYRTAYEQYF.

The chain recombines TRBV20-1 with TRBJ2-1; TCRdb calls TRBD1, which cannot be checked without DNA. There are 13 residues in the CDR3. Looked up from germline, CDR1 is DFQATT and CDR2 is SNEGSKA (reference sequence). CDR3 sequence reads: CSARDPLGFEQFF.

The V and J genes are TRBV7-9 and TRBJ2-7; TCRdb's D call of TRBD2 is untestable without DNA. Germline CDR1 and CDR2: SEHNR and FQNEAQ (reference sequence). The CDR3 totals 13 residues. The CDR3: CASTKAGEEEQYF.

The chain is built from TRBV24-1 and TRBJ2-1; with no DNA, the TCRdb D assignment of TRBD1 cannot be verified. The CDR3 sequence is 15 residues long. Germline assignment: CDR1 KGHDR and CDR2 SFDVKD. The CDR3 loop reads CATSEAGTGYNEQFF.

This sequence joins TRBV7-6 and TRBJ2-1; TCRdb selects TRBD1, and the lack of DNA leaves this call unchecked. The CDR3 consists of 12 residues. The germline V gene encodes CDR1 SGHVS and CDR2 FNYEAQ. The CDR3 protein is CASSLGPGSQFF.

This sequence joins TRBV12-3 or TRBV12-4 and TRBJ2-1; TCRdb selects TRBD2, and the lack of DNA leaves this call unchecked. The CDR3 is 13 residues long. CDR3 sequence: CASSPSGKVEQFF.

The V and J genes are TRBV19 and TRBJ2-1. Germline assignment: CDR1 LNHDA and CDR2 SQIVND (reference sequence). The CDR3 is made up of 13 amino acids. CDR3 region: CASSMDSYNEQFF.

This chain links TRBV4-3 with TRBJ1-2. From germline, CDR1 is LGHNA and CDR2 YSLEER. CDR3 size: 17 residues. This chain's CDR3 is CASSQVSLEGRNYGYTF.

This chain links TRBV30 with TRBJ2-3; as DNA is missing, the TRBD2 call by TCRdb cannot be tested. The germline gives CDR1 GTSNPN, CDR2 SVGIG (reference sequence). The CDR3 contains 15 residues. The CDR3 loop is CAWSSGLFSTDTQYF.

V usage is TRBV10-3 and J usage is TRBJ1-5; lacking DNA, the TRBD1 call made by TCRdb goes unchecked. The CDR3 contains 15 residues. Germline V gene data show CDR1 as ENHRY and CDR2 as SYGVKD. The CDR3 here is CAISEFDRAEQPQHF.

The V gene is TRBV29-1, the J gene TRBJ2-1; the D gene TCRdb calls, TRBD1, cannot be checked with no DNA. Germline V lookup: CDR1 SQVTM, CDR2 ANQGSEA. This CDR3 spans 15 amino acids. CDR3 amino acids: CSVAPPGGSYNEQFF.

This sequence joins TRBV7-9 and TRBJ2-1; TCRdb's D call of TRBD2 is untestable without DNA. This CDR3 spans 19 amino acids. Germline V CDR1 and CDR2: SEHNR, FQNEAQ (reference sequence). The CDR3 spells CASSYGSYRGLAGAHEQFF. The full variable domain, in which reference TRBV7-9 and TRBJ2-1 provide the parts outside the CDR3, is DTGVSQNPRHKITKRGQNVTFRCDPISEHNRLYWYRQTLGQGPEFLTYFQNEAQLEKSRLLSDRFSAERPKGSFSTLEIQRTEQGDSAMYLCASSYGSYRGLAGAHEQFFGPGTRLTVL.

The rearrangement uses TRBV29-1 and TRBJ2-1; absent DNA, TCRdb's TRBD1 call cannot be checked. The CDR3 consists of 15 residues. The germline gives CDR1 SQVTM, CDR2 ANQGSEA. CDR3 protein: CSVEVGGFTYNEQFF.

CDR3 sequence reads: CASSRDLADEQYF. This chain joins TRBV27 and TRBJ2-7; TCRdb proposes TRBD1, but this gene call is untestable without DNA. Germline loops: CDR1 MNHEY, CDR2 SMNVEV (reference sequence). This CDR3 region has 13 residues.

The rearrangement joins TRBV27 to TRBJ2-1; the TCRdb call, TRBD2, lacks DNA for checking. The CDR3 covers 16 residues. The V gene's germline CDR1 is MNHEY and CDR2 SMNVEV (reference sequence). The CDR3 loop is CASSLFGTSGHNEQFF.

The V call is TRBV4-3, the J call TRBJ2-3; as DNA is missing, the TRBD1 call by TCRdb cannot be tested. The CDR3 is made up of 16 amino acids. Germline V gene lookup returns CDR1 LGHNA and CDR2 YSLEER. CDR3 sequence: CASSPTRRTGGDTQYF.

This sequence joins TRBV12-3 or TRBV12-4 and TRBJ2-6; with no DNA, the TCRdb D assignment of TRBD2 cannot be verified. CDR3 length: 17 residues. The CDR3 sequence is CASSPLAGNSGANVLTF.

The rearrangement joins TRBV21-1 to TRBJ2-4. TRBV21-1 is tagged as a pseudogene. The CDR3 totals 19 residues. CDR3 protein: CASSKAFGRPGLAKNIQYF.